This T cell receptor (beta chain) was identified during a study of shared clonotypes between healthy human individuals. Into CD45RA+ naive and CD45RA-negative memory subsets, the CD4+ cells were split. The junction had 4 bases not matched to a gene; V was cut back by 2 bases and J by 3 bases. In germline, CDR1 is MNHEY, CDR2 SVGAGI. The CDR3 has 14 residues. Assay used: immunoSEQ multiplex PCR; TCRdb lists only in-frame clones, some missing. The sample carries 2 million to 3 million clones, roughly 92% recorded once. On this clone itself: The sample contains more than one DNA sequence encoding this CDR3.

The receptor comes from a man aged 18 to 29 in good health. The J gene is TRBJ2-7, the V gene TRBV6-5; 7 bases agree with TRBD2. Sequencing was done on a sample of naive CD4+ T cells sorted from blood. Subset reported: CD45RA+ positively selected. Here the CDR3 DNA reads TGTGCCAGCAGTTACGGGCGGGGGAGCTACGAGCAGTACTTC. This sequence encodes CASSYGRGSYEQYF.